This is a list of T cell receptor beta chains from one sample in a study of beta chain features in type 1 diabetes. Only in-frame clones appear in the TCRdb table, and some are missing; sequencing was by immunoSEQ multiplex PCR. Among roughly 170,000 clones listed, about 13% were seen once. The sequencing input was central memory CD4+ T cells from blood. These receptors came from a woman aged 18-35 years in good health. The CDR3 runs from the conserved cysteine through the conserved F or W. Fields, in order: J gene, D gene, CDR3 length, clone size, V gene, CDR3 DNA, CDR3 protein. A D gene is named only where the DNA matches it firmly. Size is omitted from some rows. Given values are once, few, many or a class for expanded clones.

TRBJ1-4 TRBD1 15 . TRBV28 TGTGCCAGCAGTTCCTCCCAGGGGGTAAGGGAAAAACTGTTTTTT CASSSSQGVREKLFF
TRBJ2-7 . 15 once TRBV27 TGTGCCAGCAGTTTAGAGGGACTGGGGTTGAGCGAGCAGTACTTC CASSLEGLGLSEQYF
TRBJ2-2 TRBD1 15 few TRBV4-2 TGTGCCAGCAGCCAAAGGGGACAGGGGAGGGAGGAGCTGTTTTTT CASSQRGQGREELFF
TRBJ2-1 TRBD2 15 . TRBV11-2 TGTGCCAGCAGCACAGGACTAGCGGGAGGGCTTGAGCAGTTCTTC CASSTGLAGGLEQFF
TRBJ2-7 TRBD2 16 . TRBV9 TGTGCCAGCAGCGCGACTAGCGTGGCGGGGGGCTACGAGCAGTACTTC CASSATSVAGGYEQYF
TRBJ2-2 TRBD2 12 few TRBV7-9 TGTGCCAGCAGGGTAGCGGGAGGAAAGCTGTTTTTT CASRVAGGKLFF
TRBJ2-5 . 16 . TRBV5-6 TGTGCCAGCAGCTGGAGACAATCGGGGTCCCAAGAGACCCAGTACTTC CASSWRQSGSQETQYF
TRBJ2-7 TRBD2 15 . TRBV27 TGTGCCAGCAGCTCCGGGGGGTCTCCATCCTACGAGCAGTACTTC CASSSGGSPSYEQYF
TRBJ2-3 . 15 . TRBV27 TGTGCCAGCAGTTTATCCAGACTGAGCACAGATACGCAGTATTTT CASSLSRLSTDTQYF
TRBJ2-2 TRBD1 15 . TRBV29-1 TGCAGCGTTTCCGAACAGGGGAAGCGGACCGGGGAGCTGTTTTTT CSVSEQGKRTGELFF
TRBJ2-3 . 15 few TRBV5-6 TGTGCCAGCAGCTTTTGGAGGGCCCCTAGGAATACGCAGTATTTT CASSFWRAPRNTQYF
TRBJ1-2 . 11 few TRBV20-1 TGCAGTGCTAGACAGGGCTACGGCTACACCTTC CSARQGYGYTF
TRBJ2-7 . 12 . TRBV18 TGTGCCAGCTCACCCGAACTCTACGAGCAGTACTTC CASSPELYEQYF
TRBJ2-7 TRBD1 15 few TRBV19 TGTGCCAGTAGTATCCGACAGGGGACCTCCTACGAGCAGTACTTC CASSIRQGTSYEQYF
TRBJ1-2 . 12 few TRBV14 TGTGCCAGCAGCCGAGACAGGTCTGGCTACACCTTC CASSRDRSGYTF
TRBJ1-2 . 13 few TRBV30 TGTGCCTGGAGTGTACGTCGCGGCTATGGCTACACCTTC CAWSVRRGYGYTF
TRBJ1-4 . 14 . TRBV5-4 TGTGCCAGCAGCTTAGCAGGGAAAAATGAAAAACTGTTTTTT CASSLAGKNEKLFF
TRBJ2-7 . 14 . TRBV27 TGTGCCAGCAGTTTAGGAGGCAACTCCTACGAGCAGTACTTC CASSLGGNSYEQYF
TRBJ2-1 TRBD2 20 . TRBV7-3 TGTGCCAGCAGCCGGCCCGGGACTAGCGGGAGGGCGAGCTCCTACAATGAGCAGTTCTTC CASSRPGTSGRASSYNEQFF
TRBJ2-1 . 17 . TRBV30 TGTGCCTGGAGTCGGCACCTGGGGGGGCGCGGGGACAATGAGCAGTTCTTC CAWSRHLGGRGDNEQFF
TRBJ1-2 . 13 . TRBV6-5 TGTGCCAGCAGTTCCAGGGAAGGCTATGGCTACACCTTC CASSSREGYGYTF
TRBJ2-2 . 15 . TRBV30 TGTGCCTGGATAGTGGGGCACCTGGGCACCGGGGAGCTGTTTTTT CAWIVGHLGTGELFF
TRBJ2-5 . 15 few TRBV5-6 TGTGCCAGCAGCTTGGATGCAGCGGGCCAAGAGACCCAGTACTTC CASSLDAAGQETQYF
TRBJ2-7 TRBD2 17 few TRBV2 TGTGCCAGCAGTCCAGCGGGAGGCGGGAGATCCCCCTACGAGCAGTACTTC CASSPAGGGRSPYEQYF
TRBJ2-1 TRBD2 15 once TRBV5-1 TGCGCCAGCAGCTTGGGCGGGAGCTCCTACAATGAGCAGTTCTTC CASSLGGSSYNEQFF
TRBJ2-1 TRBD2 16 . TRBV5-1 TGCGCCAGCAGCCCCACAGCGGGAAACTCCTACAATGAGCAGTTCTTC CASSPTAGNSYNEQFF
TRBJ1-1 . 13 . TRBV30 TGTGCCTGGGGTGGACAGCCCGGGACTGAAGCTTTCTTT CAWGGQPGTEAFF
TRBJ2-5 TRBD2 16 few TRBV4-2 TGTGCCAGCAGCCAAGGGTCTAGCGGGATCGGTGAGACCCAGTACTTC CASSQGSSGIGETQYF
TRBJ1-1 . 13 . TRBV10-3 TGTGCCATCAGTCTCAACAGGGACACTGAAGCTTTCTTT CAISLNRDTEAFF
TRBJ2-3 TRBD2 13 few TRBV11-2 TGTGCCAGCAGCTGGGAGCGGGGCGATACGCAGTATTTT CASSWERGDTQYF
TRBJ2-1 TRBD2 14 few TRBV19 TGTGCCAGTAGCATGACTAGCGGGAAACATGAGCAGTTCTTC CASSMTSGKHEQFF
TRBJ2-3 TRBD2 16 . TRBV15 TGTGCCACCAGCAGCGCAGGACTAGCGGGAGGGAATACGCAGTATTTT CATSSAGLAGGNTQYF
TRBJ2-7 TRBD2 14 few TRBV29-1 TGCAGCGTGGGAGGACTAGCGGGAGGGCACGAGCAGTACTTC CSVGGLAGGHEQYF
TRBJ2-7 TRBD2 15 . TRBV28 TGTGCCAGCAGCCTGACTAGCGGGAAGGGGTACGAGCAGTACTTC CASSLTSGKGYEQYF
TRBJ2-1 . 15 . TRBV15 TGTGCCACCAGACAAGCCGAGGGATCCTACGATGAGCAGTTCTTC CATRQAEGSYDEQFF
TRBJ2-1 TRBD1 15 few TRBV5-4 TGTGCCAGCAGCGATAAAGGGACAGGTGGCAATGAGCAGTTCTTC CASSDKGTGGNEQFF
TRBJ1-4 . 16 few TRBV19 TGTGCCAGTAGTAGAAGACAGAACCCAACTAATGAAAAACTGTTTTTT CASSRRQNPTNEKLFF
TRBJ1-2 . 14 few TRBV5-1 TGCGCCAGCAGCTTGGACGGGTTTAACTATGGCTACACCTTC CASSLDGFNYGYTF
TRBJ1-1 . 15 . TRBV28 TGTGCCAGCAGTTTATCGGGTAGCTTGAACACTGAAGCTTTCTTT CASSLSGSLNTEAFF
TRBJ1-2 . 14 few TRBV4-1 TGCGCCAGCAGCCCCCGGGATGGAAACTATGGCTACACCTTC CASSPRDGNYGYTF
TRBJ2-3 TRBD2 17 . TRBV27 TGTGCCAGCAGATTGGGGGGGTTTGGTTCACGCACAGATACGCAGTATTTT CASRLGGFGSRTDTQYF
TRBJ2-5 . 12 medium-sized TRBV7-9 TGTGCCAGCAGCTCGACCACCCGGGCCCAGTACTTC CASSSTTRAQYF
TRBJ2-1 TRBD1 17 . TRBV7-9 TGTGCCAGCAGCTTAGCCTCCGGGACAGGGTCATACAATGAGCAGTTCTTC CASSLASGTGSYNEQFF
TRBJ1-5 TRBD1 17 few TRBV4-2 TGTGCCAGCAGCCAAGATCAGGGGACAGGGCTCAATCAGCCCCAGCATTTT CASSQDQGTGLNQPQHF
TRBJ1-4 . 15 . TRBV6-6 TGTGCCAGCAAGAGTGATTCGGGGGGACACGAAAAACTGTTTTTT CASKSDSGGHEKLFF
TRBJ2-7 TRBD1 15 few TRBV2 TGTGCCAGCAGTGAATTGGGACAGACCCCATCCGAGCAGTACTTC CASSELGQTPSEQYF
TRBJ1-2 . 13 few TRBV6-1 TGTGCCAGCAGTGAATGGGCAACCTATGGCTACACCTTC CASSEWATYGYTF
TRBJ2-3 TRBD1 15 few TRBV5-1 TGCGCCAGCAGCGCGGACAGGGGATACACAGATACGCAGTATTTT CASSADRGYTDTQYF
TRBJ2-1 . 15 . TRBV5-4 TGTGCCAGCAGCCCTGCTAGCGCCTCAGGGAATGAGCAGTTCTTC CASSPASASGNEQFF
TRBJ1-1 TRBD1 12 few TRBV30 TGTGCCTGGAGGGATTCAGGGGGCACAGCTTTCTTT CAWRDSGGTAFF
TRBJ2-5 TRBD1 15 medium-sized TRBV7-2 TGTGCCAGCAGCTTGACAGGGATTAGCACGGAGACCCAGTACTTC CASSLTGISTETQYF
TRBJ2-1 . 12 . TRBV11-1 TGTGCCAGCAGCTTAGAAGGGGATGAGCAGTTCTTC CASSLEGDEQFF
TRBJ2-7 TRBD2 15 . TRBV27 TGTGCCAGCAGCCCCTTTGCGGGAGGGCGCTACGAGCAGTACTTC CASSPFAGGRYEQYF
TRBJ1-4 . 14 few TRBV2 TGTGCCAGCGAGAAGGGGCAGTGGGTTGAAAAACTGTTTTTT CASEKGQWVEKLFF